This T cell receptor (beta chain) comes out of a study of T-cell memory formation after mild COVID-19. General study findings and limits: Day 15 to 85 contracting clones showed balanced CD4/CD8; later expanders leaned CD4+. Contracting CD4+ clones sat mainly in CM and EM; CD8+ in EMRA. Proof of SARS-CoV-2 specificity was absent for the second-wave clones that crested on day 37.

This clonotype was seen a handful of times. The antigen is not known. MiXCR, run by TCRdb on the 5' RACE reads, gives a single entry per CDR3 protein. The sample includes about 180,000 distinct CDR3 sequences, less than 20% of them seen just once. V shed 6 bases, J shed 5 bases, and the junction held 3 bases outside the gene matches. Germline V CDR1 and CDR2: SGHTA, FQGNSA. The length of the CDR3 is 14 residues. The chain couples TRBV7-2 to TRBJ1-4; TRBD1 agrees at 10 bases. Sequenced input: PBMCs or a T cell subset sorted from them (not recorded which). The receptor was derived from a man aged 18 to 30 who had mild COVID-19 (a few samples of this study predate the infection). Cell type and time point are not known. The CDR3 loop reads CASRKDRGNEKLFF. For the CDR3, the DNA is TGTGCCAGCAGAAAGGACAGGGGGAATGAAAAACTGTTTTTT.